The 18 T cell receptor beta chains reported below all come from one sample, sequenced in a study of shared clonotypes between healthy human individuals. CD45RO-negative, CCR7-positively selected cells formed the naive CD8 fraction, excluding terminally differentiated effector memory CD45RA+ cells. Measured with immunoSEQ multiplex PCR; TCRdb has only the in-frame clones, and not every one. The table shows some 2 million clones, with roughly 94% occurring only once. The sequencing sample was made of naive CD8+ T cells sorted from blood. These receptors were collected from a man aged 18 to 35 in good health.

The CDR3 nucleotides are TGTGCCAGCAGGTCCCCCAGGGGCAGCACCGGGGAGCTGTTTTTT. The encoded protein is CASRSPRGSTGELFF. V is TRBV6-5 and J is TRBJ2-2, with D perhaps matching TRBD1 (6 bases). Germline CDR1 MNHEY, CDR2 SVGAGI. Trimming stripped 6 bases from V and 4 bases from J, with 15 bases between. CDR3 length: 15 amino acids.

As regards this clone: Additional DNA sequences in this sample encode the identical CDR3. V usage is TRBV2 and J usage is TRBJ2-7, with TRBD2 matching 11 bases. Germline CDR1 and CDR2: SNHLY and FYNNEI. J gave up 4 bases and V 3 bases, and 2 bases lay outside the gene matches. The CDR3 totals 14 residues. The CDR3 here is CASSESSGRYEQYF. CDR3 nucleotides: TGTGCCAGCAGTGAGTCTAGCGGGAGGTACGAGCAGTACTTC. Combining the CDR3 with reference TRBV2 and TRBJ2-7 gives the whole variable domain EPEVTQTPSHQVTQMGQEVILRCVPISNHLYFYWYRQILGQKVEFLVSFYNNEISEKSEIFDDQFSVERPDGSNFTLKIRSTKLEDSAMYFCASSESSGRYEQYFGPGTRLTVT.

As for this clone: A junction end diverges from the germline sequence, so it may reflect a read error. For the CDR3, the DNA is TGTGCCAGCAGTGAGGGTGCCCGGCGGGAGCAGCACTTC. This gives the protein CASSEGARREQHF. This rearrangement joins TRBV25-1 to TRBJ2-7, with 7 positions matching TRBD2. This CDR3 comprises 13 residues. The germline V gene has CDR1 MGHDK and CDR2 SYGVNS.

The V and J genes are TRBV28 and TRBJ1-4; a weak D match, TRBD1 (6 bases). V lost 6 bases and J lost 3, with 14 bases in between. CDR1 MDHEN and CDR2 SYDVKM come from the germline V gene. The CDR3 consists of 15 residues. CDR3 in DNA: TGTGCCAGCAGACTCCGGGACACTCCTAATGAAAAACTGTTTTTT. Translated: CASRLRDTPNEKLFF.

The rearrangement links TRBV29-1 to TRBJ2-7, with a possible D match to TRBD2 (5 bases). The CDR3 sequence is 15 residues long. Germline CDR1 and CDR2: SQVTM and ANQGSEA. V was shortened by 0 bases and J by 2 bases, with 14 bases between the two germline ends. The CDR3 nucleotides are TGCAGCGTTGAAGATGGCTGGACTGGAACCTACGAGCAGTACTTC. This sequence encodes CSVEDGWTGTYEQYF.

The J gene is TRBJ2-3, the V gene TRBV7-9; 8 bases are a match to TRBD1. V gave up 4 bases and J gave up 2 bases; unmatched junction bases: 8. This CDR3 has 16 residues. The germline V gene encodes CDR1 SEHNR and CDR2 FQNEAQ (reference sequence). The CDR3 region is CASSSNDRGYTDTQYF. In nucleotides, the CDR3 is TGTGCCAGCAGCTCCAATGACAGGGGTTACACAGATACGCAGTATTTT.

J is TRBJ1-2 and V is TRBV28; the D is unclear. The V end lost 6 bases, the J end lost 0 bases, and 14 bases lay between the germline ends. The CDR3 runs to 15 residues. The germline gives CDR1 MDHEN, CDR2 SYDVKM. CDR3 in DNA: TGTGCCAGCAGCCCCCCGACATCACCTAACTATGGCTACACCTTC. This codes for CASSPPTSPNYGYTF.

This chain uses TRBV6-1 with TRBJ2-1, with D perhaps matching TRBD2 (5 bases). The germline V gene encodes CDR1 MNHNS and CDR2 SASEGT. The CDR3 contains 13 residues. Trimming left V 1 base short and J 8 bases short, with 9 bases between. The CDR3: CASSEVVRDEQFF. The CDR3, as DNA: TGTGCCAGCAGTGAAGTAGTGCGGGATGAGCAGTTCTTC.

V is TRBV27 and J is TRBJ1-5; D might be TRBD1 (5 bases). Trimming left V 2 bases short and J 7 bases short, with 9 bases between. The CDR3 is 13 residues long. Germline CDR1 reads MNHEY; CDR2 reads SMNVEV (reference sequence). The CDR3 region is CASSLNGGQPQHF. CDR3 sequence (DNA): TGTGCCAGCAGTTTAAACGGGGGACAGCCCCAGCATTTT.

This chain's CDR3 is CASGPLALAATYNEQFF. The CDR3 region has the DNA TGTGCCAGCGGGCCCCTGGCCCTCGCGGCAACCTACAATGAGCAGTTCTTC. The rearrangement links TRBV7-2 to TRBJ2-1; D is ambiguous. V lost 8 bases, J lost 2 bases, and 22 bases lay in between. CDR1 and CDR2 (germline): SGHTA, FQGNSA. The CDR3 runs 17 residues.

V gene TRBV12-2 combines with J gene TRBJ2-7. TRBV12-2 is recorded as a pseudogene. This CDR3 is 11 amino acids long. Here the CDR3 DNA reads TGTGCAAGTCGCTTAGCGAACGAGCAGTACTTC. Amino acid sequence: CASRLANEQYF.

This clone occurred once. The chain joins TRBV10-3 to TRBJ2-2; no definite D call. CDR3 length equals 13 residues. V was pared by 7 bases and J by 4 bases, with 10 bases between. The V gene's germline CDR1 is ENHRY and CDR2 SYGVKD. The CDR3 DNA sequence: TGTGCCATCATGGGGTCGGGCACCGGGGAGCTGTTTTTT. This gives the protein CAIMGSGTGELFF.

The rearrangement links TRBV14 to TRBJ2-7; D may be TRBD1 (6 bases). V was pared by 6 bases and J by 3 bases, with 12 bases between. Germline CDR1 reads SGHDN; CDR2 reads FVKESK. This CDR3 has 13 residues. DNA of the CDR3: TGTGCCAGCAGTGGAAAAGGGGGCTACGAGCAGTACTTC. This encodes CASSGKGGYEQYF.

V and J are TRBV15 and TRBJ2-3; 13 bases line up with TRBD2. CDR3 length: 17 amino acids. The germline CDR1 and CDR2 sequences are LNHNV and YYDKDF (reference sequence). V was clipped by 3 bases and J by 4 bases; unmatched bases: 7. The CDR3 protein is CATSRTSGRPGSDTQYF. The CDR3 nucleotides read TGTGCCACCAGCAGGACTAGCGGGAGGCCGGGTTCAGATACGCAGTATTTT. Together with reference TRBV15 and TRBJ2-3, the CDR3 gives the full variable domain: DAMVIQNPRYQVTQFGKPVTLSCSQTLNHNVMYWYQQKSSQAPKLLFHYYDKDFNNEADTPDNFQSRRPNTSFCFLDIRSPGLGDTAMYLCATSRTSGRPGSDTQYFGPGTRLTVL.

The chain joins TRBV28 to TRBJ2-5; TRBD1 or TRBD2 may be the D gene (6 bases each). The V end was cut by 10 bases, the J end by 4 bases, with 19 bases between. There are 14 residues in the CDR3. Germline V gives CDR1 MDHEN, CDR2 SYDVKM. CDR3 bases: TGTGCCACAGTGGGGGGCATAGGCGGAGAGACCCAGTACTTC. Its protein is CATVGGIGGETQYF. Looking up the rest from reference TRBV28 and TRBJ2-5 gives the full variable domain: DVKVTQSSRYLVKRTGEKVFLECVQDMDHENMFWYRQDPGLGLRLIYFSYDVKMKEKGDIPEGYSVSREKKERFSLILESASTNQTSMYLCATVGGIGGETQYFGPGTRLLVL.

The gene calls are TRBV29-1 and TRBJ1-1, with D hard to call. This CDR3 region has 13 residues. V dropped 0 bases and J dropped 4 bases, with 9 bases sitting between them. Germline V gives CDR1 SQVTM, CDR2 ANQGSEA. The CDR3 region has the DNA TGCAGCGTTGAAGAAGGAGGGAGCACTGAAGCTTTCTTT. Protein: CSVEEGGSTEAFF.

J is TRBJ2-1 and V is TRBV2; D may match TRBD1 or TRBD2 (6 bases each). The CDR3 totals 15 residues. Germline CDR1 reads SNHLY; CDR2 reads FYNNEI. Trimming cost V 10 bases and J 2 bases, with 18 bases left between them. CDR3 protein: CAIPSGGDTYNEQFF. CDR3 coding DNA: TGTGCCATTCCAAGTGGCGGGGACACCTACAATGAGCAGTTCTTC. The variable domain in full, completed from reference TRBV2 and TRBJ2-1, reads EPEVTQTPSHQVTQMGQEVILRCVPISNHLYFYWYRQILGQKVEFLVSFYNNEISEKSEIFDDQFSVERPDGSNFTLKIRSTKLEDSAMYFCAIPSGGDTYNEQFFGPGTRLTVL.

The chain links TRBV5-1 to TRBJ2-2, with D unclear. The germline V and J ends were trimmed by 4 bases and 6 bases, with 7 bases remaining between them. Germline lookup yields CDR1 SGHRS and CDR2 YFSETQ. This CDR3 region has 12 residues. CDR3 DNA sequence: TGCGCCAGCAGCCGGTTGTCCGGGGAGCTGTTTTTT. This sequence encodes CASSRLSGELFF.